The 5 T cell receptor beta chains below come from one sample, sequenced in a study of PD-1 blockade in classical Hodgkin lymphoma. Assay: immunoSEQ multiplex PCR; the TCRdb copy retains only in-frame clones and omits some. The sample consists of about 90,000 clones, approximately 90% of them appearing once. Time point given: cycle 4 day 1 (C4D1), after less than 7 weeks of nivolumab. All patients experienced relapse after autologous stem cell transplantation, and brentuximab vedotin exposure was variable. Source: peripheral blood mononuclear cells (PBMCs), taken before the fourth cycle of nivolumab. Receptor source: a human donor with classical Hodgkin lymphoma.

This sequence joins TRBV5-1 and TRBJ1-3, with unresolved D. Germline loops: CDR1 SGHRS, CDR2 YFSETQ. This CDR3 is 13 amino acids long. V was cut by 0 bases and J by 4 bases, with 5 bases left in between. In nucleotides, the CDR3 is TGCGCCAGCAGCTTGGATCAAGGAAACACCATATATTTT. This encodes CASSLDQGNTIYF.

This clone was detected once. The rearrangement links TRBV10-3 to TRBJ2-5; tentative D call: TRBD1 (7 bases). Trimming removed 7 bases at V and 4 bases at J, with 13 bases between. Germline CDR1 reads ENHRY; CDR2 reads SYGVKD. CDR3 length: 13 amino acids. The CDR3 sequence is CAITEGAGETQYF. The CDR3 coding sequence is TGTGCCATCACGGAGGGGGCCGGAGAGACCCAGTACTTC.

The chain links TRBV9 to TRBJ2-7; D perhaps matches TRBD2 (5 bases). Germline CDR1 is SGDLS and CDR2 is YYNGEE. The CDR3 length is 15 residues. Trimming stripped 1 base from V and 5 bases from J, with 16 bases between. The CDR3 nucleotides are TGTGCCAGCAGCGTACGAGGGAATACATTTGACGAGCAGTACTTC. Its translation is CASSVRGNTFDEQYF.

This chain joins TRBV11-2 and TRBJ2-1; 13 bases agree with TRBD2. Germline trimming cut 8 bases from V and 3 bases from J; bases unmatched to any gene: 7. The CDR3 has 16 residues. CDR1 is SGHAT, CDR2 FQNNGV, per germline. The CDR3 nucleotides read TGTGCCAGCGCCAGACTAGCGGGGGGCCGCTACAATGAGCAGTTCTTC. It codes for CASARLAGGRYNEQFF.

This rearrangement joins TRBV5-1 to TRBJ2-3, with 10 nucleotides matching TRBD1. Trimming cost V 4 bases and J 3 bases; bases outside gene matches: 5. The germline CDR1 and CDR2 sequences are SGHRS and YFSETQ. The length of the CDR3 is 15 residues. The DNA for the CDR3 is TGCGCCAGCAGCCCGGGACAGGGGAGGACAGATACGCAGTATTTT. Encoded protein: CASSPGQGRTDTQYF.